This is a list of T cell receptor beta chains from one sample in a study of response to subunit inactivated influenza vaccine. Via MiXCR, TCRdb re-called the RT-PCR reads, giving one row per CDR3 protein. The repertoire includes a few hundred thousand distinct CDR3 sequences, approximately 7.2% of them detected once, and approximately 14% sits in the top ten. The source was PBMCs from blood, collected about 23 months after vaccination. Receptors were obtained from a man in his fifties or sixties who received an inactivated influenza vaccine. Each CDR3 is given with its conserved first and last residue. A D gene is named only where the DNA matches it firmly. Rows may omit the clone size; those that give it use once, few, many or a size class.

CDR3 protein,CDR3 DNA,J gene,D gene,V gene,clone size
CSAPGTGMNTEAFF,TGCAGTGCCCCCGGGACAGGGATGAACACTGAAGCTTTCTTT,TRBJ1-1,TRBD1,TRBV20-1,many
CASSYTNGAKNIQYF,TGTGCCAGCAGTTACACCAACGGGGCCAAAAACATTCAGTACTTC,TRBJ2-4,NA,TRBV6-5,few
CASSQLSNQPQHF,TGTGCCAGCAGTCAGTTATCTAATCAGCCCCAGCATTTT,TRBJ1-5,NA,TRBV12-3/TRBV12-4,few
CASSERQGAYEQYF,TGTGCCAGCAGCGAACGACAGGGAGCCTACGAGCAGTACTTC,TRBJ2-7,TRBD1,TRBV9,many
CASSPRLSYNEQFF,TGTGCCAGCAGCCCCCGACTATCCTACAATGAGCAGTTCTTC,TRBJ2-1,NA,TRBV11-2,few
CASRALTGSSYNEQFF,TGTGCCAGCAGGGCCCTGACGGGGAGCTCCTACAATGAGCAGTTCTTC,TRBJ2-1,NA,TRBV28,many
CSASGDRGGLVYGYTF,TGCAGTGCTAGCGGGGACAGGGGAGGACTAGTCTATGGCTACACCTTC,TRBJ1-2,TRBD1,TRBV20-1,NA
CASSLVEWDEQYF,TGTGCCAGCAGTTTAGTGGAGTGGGACGAGCAGTACTTC,TRBJ2-7,NA,TRBV12-3/TRBV12-4,NA
CASSSQISYEQYF,TGTGCCAGCAGCTCGCAAATCTCCTACGAGCAGTACTTC,TRBJ2-7,NA,TRBV11-2,few
CASSLAVAGAGVYNEQFF,TGTGCCAGCAGCTTAGCAGTAGCGGGAGCTGGTGTATACAATGAGCAGTTCTTC,TRBJ2-1,TRBD2,TRBV7-8,NA
CSARRGTNEKLFF,TGCAGTGCTAGAAGGGGAACTAATGAAAAACTGTTTTTT,TRBJ1-4,NA,TRBV20-1,few
CSASGGGAGTEAFF,TGCAGTGCTAGTGGGGGAGGAGCAGGCACTGAAGCTTTCTTT,TRBJ1-1,NA,TRBV20-1,NA
CSARRNRLEAENEQFF,TGCAGCGCGAGACGGAATAGATTAGAGGCAGAGAATGAGCAGTTCTTC,TRBJ2-1,NA,TRBV29-1,NA
CASSVADRGAAVGTEAFF,TGTGCCAGCAGCGTAGCAGACAGGGGGGCGGCTGTCGGCACTGAAGCTTTCTTT,TRBJ1-1,TRBD1,TRBV9,NA
CATSRDTDGYGYTF,TGTGCCACCAGCAGGGACACTGACGGATATGGCTACACCTTC,TRBJ1-2,NA,TRBV15,NA
CASSLTGGLYEQYF,TGTGCCAGCAGTTTAACAGGGGGTTTGTACGAGCAGTACTTC,TRBJ2-7,TRBD1,TRBV27,NA
CASSQGSAGNEQFF,TGCGCCAGCAGCCAAGGGAGCGCTGGGAATGAGCAGTTCTTC,TRBJ2-1,NA,TRBV4-3,few
CASSLSWGTDTQYF,TGTGCCAGCAGTTTAAGTTGGGGAACAGATACGCAGTATTTT,TRBJ2-3,NA,TRBV27,many
CASSRAGGQPQHF,TGTGCCAGCAGCCGGGCCGGCGGTCAGCCCCAGCATTTT,TRBJ1-5,NA,TRBV7-9,few
CASSSRPNGNQPQHF,TGTGCCAGCAGCAGTCGACCGAATGGCAATCAGCCCCAGCATTTT,TRBJ1-5,NA,TRBV6-1,few
CSVEDLSAGGIQLFF,TGCAGCGTTGAAGATCTTTCGGCGGGAGGCATTCAGCTGTTCTTC,TRBJ2-1,TRBD2,TRBV29-1,few
CSTRQDAYNEQFF,TGCAGCACCCGACAGGATGCCTACAATGAGCAGTTCTTC,TRBJ2-1,NA,TRBV29-1,NA
CASSQEGGRGHGEQYF,TGCGCCAGCAGCCAAGAAGGCGGCAGGGGGCATGGCGAGCAGTACTTC,TRBJ2-7,TRBD1,TRBV4-3,few
CASSQDAGVEQPQHF,TGCGCCAGCAGCCAAGATGCGGGGGTGGAACAGCCCCAGCATTTT,TRBJ1-5,NA,TRBV4-3,many
CASSLQSTGELFF,TGCGCCAGCAGCTTGCAATCTACCGGGGAGCTGTTTTTT,TRBJ2-2,NA,TRBV5-1,NA
CASSLARLNIQYF,TGTGCCAGCAGCTTAGCAAGACTGAACATTCAGTACTTC,TRBJ2-4,NA,TRBV11-2,few
CASSETGNLNTEAFF,TGTGCCAGCTCGGAAACCGGGAATCTGAACACTGAAGCTTTCTTT,TRBJ1-1,NA,TRBV18,many
CASTTDGTFTEAFF,TGTGCCAGCACCACTGACGGGACATTCACTGAAGCTTTCTTT,TRBJ1-1,NA,TRBV6-1,many
CASSGTGLGSDTQYF,TGCGCCAGCAGCGGAACAGGGTTAGGTTCAGATACGCAGTATTTT,TRBJ2-3,NA,TRBV5-1,many
CARRYTGELFF,TGTGCCCGAAGGTACACCGGGGAGCTGTTTTTT,TRBJ2-2,NA,TRBV30,many
CASSQAGWSYGYTF,TGCGCCAGCAGCCAAGCAGGGTGGAGCTATGGCTACACCTTC,TRBJ1-2,NA,TRBV4-3,few
CASSMRETYNEQFF,TGTGCCAGCAGCATGCGGGAGACGTACAATGAGCAGTTCTTC,TRBJ2-1,TRBD2,TRBV7-9,NA
CASSPMGYSYEQYF,TGTGCCAGCAGCCCGATGGGATACTCCTACGAGCAGTACTTC,TRBJ2-7,NA,TRBV12-3/TRBV12-4,many
CASSARTAGNTIYF,TGTGCCAGCAGTGCCCGGACAGCGGGAAACACCATATATTTT,TRBJ1-3,NA,TRBV28,few
CASRRGGNQPQHF,TGTGCCAGCAGGAGGGGAGGCAATCAGCCCCAGCATTTT,TRBJ1-5,NA,TRBV6-1,many
CASSHQGQNTGELFF,TGTGCCAGCAGCCACCAGGGACAGAACACCGGGGAGCTGTTTTTT,TRBJ2-2,NA,TRBV4-2,many
CSVGQGKETQYF,TGCAGCGTCGGACAGGGAAAAGAGACCCAGTACTTC,TRBJ2-5,TRBD1,TRBV29-1,NA
CASSPTSSPGANVLTF,TGTGCCAGCTCACCAACAAGTTCCCCTGGGGCCAACGTCCTGACTTTC,TRBJ2-6,NA,TRBV18,NA
CASSATSGTYNEQFF,TGTGCCAGCAGCGCCACTAGCGGGACTTACAATGAGCAGTTCTTC,TRBJ2-1,TRBD2,TRBV6-1,few
CSAIRGTRNGYTF,TGCAGTGCCATCCGGGGGACAAGGAATGGCTACACCTTC,TRBJ1-2,NA,TRBV20-1,many
CATHSGGSLRETQYF,TGCGCCACCCATTCAGGCGGGAGCCTCCGGGAGACCCAGTACTTC,TRBJ2-5,TRBD2,TRBV5-1,many
CATSREGVRTDTQYF,TGTGCCACCAGCAGAGAAGGGGTTCGCACAGATACGCAGTATTTT,TRBJ2-3,NA,TRBV15,NA
CASHEDRYNEQFF,TGTGCCAGCCACGAGGACCGCTACAATGAGCAGTTCTTC,TRBJ2-1,NA,TRBV6-2/TRBV6-3,many
CASSEGGQKPSDTEAFF,TGTGCCAGCAGTGAGGGAGGGCAGAAGCCTTCTGACACTGAAGCTTTCTTT,TRBJ1-1,NA,TRBV6-1,few
CASSPPTVDTQYF,TGTGCCAGCAGCCCTCCGACGGTGGATACGCAGTATTTT,TRBJ2-3,NA,TRBV3-1,few
CASRTDGNTIYF,TGCGCCAGCCGGACAGATGGAAACACCATATATTTT,TRBJ1-3,NA,TRBV5-1,few
CASSPGIDYEQYF,TGTGCCAGCTCACCAGGCATCGACTACGAGCAGTACTTC,TRBJ2-7,NA,TRBV18,NA
CAWSKVNRGYNEQFF,TGTGCCTGGAGTAAAGTTAACAGGGGCTACAATGAGCAGTTCTTC,TRBJ2-1,TRBD1,TRBV30,NA
CSASEQGGSDQPQHF,TGCAGTGCTAGTGAGCAGGGGGGCTCTGATCAGCCCCAGCATTTT,TRBJ1-5,TRBD1,TRBV20-1,few
CASSLTGGGSNYGYTF,TGTGCCAGCAGCCTCACAGGGGGCGGCTCTAACTATGGCTACACCTTC,TRBJ1-2,TRBD1,TRBV7-8,many
CATSRVDSASYEQYF,TGTGCCACCAGCAGAGTCGACAGTGCATCCTACGAGCAGTACTTC,TRBJ2-7,NA,TRBV15,few
CSATKGTHSNQPQHF,TGCAGTGCTACAAAAGGCACACATAGCAATCAGCCCCAGCATTTT,TRBJ1-5,NA,TRBV20-1,NA
CASSLVVAGGWNEQFF,TGCGCCAGCAGCCTGGTGGTAGCGGGAGGATGGAATGAGCAGTTCTTC,TRBJ2-1,TRBD2,TRBV5-1,NA
CASSLRVLWGNTIYF,TGTGCCAGCAGTCTCCGGGTCCTATGGGGAAACACCATATATTTT,TRBJ1-3,NA,TRBV28,NA
CATSRPAGQETQYF,TGTGCCACCAGCAGACCGGCGGGCCAAGAGACCCAGTACTTC,TRBJ2-5,NA,TRBV15,few
CASSEGPSGEGETQYF,TGTGCCAGCAGCGAAGGTCCTAGCGGGGAGGGAGAGACCCAGTACTTC,TRBJ2-5,TRBD2,TRBV9,few